This TCR beta chain was recorded in a study of blood T cell repertoires in COVID-19. Turning to the study itself: Material from acute and convalescent COVID-19 was sourced from the United States, Italy and Spain.

Authors' processing steps: Estimation of nucleated cell counts was performed using reference gene primer amplification. The method was immunoSEQ multiplex PCR; TCRdb's version includes in-frame clones alone and lacks a portion of them. V, J and clone size are taken as reported in that table, and D and trimming were inferred from the DNA itself. The table has around 190,000 clones, 85% to 90% seen once. The sample comprised peripheral blood. This clonotype was sampled from a man between 18 and 35 years old with active or convalescent COVID-19.

This CDR3 is CASSIRDRGYEQYF. The CDR3 region has the DNA TGTGCCAGTAGTATTCGGGACAGGGGTTACGAGCAGTACTTC. This sequence joins TRBV19 and TRBJ2-7; 10 bases align to TRBD1. In germline, CDR1 is LNHDA, CDR2 SQIVND (reference sequence). The CDR3 has 14 amino acids. Trimming at V came to 3 bases and at J to 4 bases, leaving 3 bases not matched to a gene.